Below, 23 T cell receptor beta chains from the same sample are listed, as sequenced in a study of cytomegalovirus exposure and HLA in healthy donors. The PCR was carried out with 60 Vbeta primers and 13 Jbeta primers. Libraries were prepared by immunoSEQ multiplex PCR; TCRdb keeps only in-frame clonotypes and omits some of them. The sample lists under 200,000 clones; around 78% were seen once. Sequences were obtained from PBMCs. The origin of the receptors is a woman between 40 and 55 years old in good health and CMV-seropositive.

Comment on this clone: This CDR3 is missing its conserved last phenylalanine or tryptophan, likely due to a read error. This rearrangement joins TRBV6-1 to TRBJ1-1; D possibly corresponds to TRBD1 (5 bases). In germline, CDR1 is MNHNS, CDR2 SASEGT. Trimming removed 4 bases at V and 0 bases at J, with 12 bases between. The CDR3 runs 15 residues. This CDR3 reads CASSGNRNLNTEAFL. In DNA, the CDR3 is TGTGCCAGCAGTGGTAACAGGAACCTGAACACTGAAGCTTTCCTT.

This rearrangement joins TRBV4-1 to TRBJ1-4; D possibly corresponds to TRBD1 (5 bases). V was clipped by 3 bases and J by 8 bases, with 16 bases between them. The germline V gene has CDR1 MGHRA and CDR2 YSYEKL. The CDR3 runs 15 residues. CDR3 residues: CASSHSGSDGEKLFF. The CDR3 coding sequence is TGCGCCAGCAGCCACTCAGGGTCGGATGGGGAAAAACTGTTTTTT.

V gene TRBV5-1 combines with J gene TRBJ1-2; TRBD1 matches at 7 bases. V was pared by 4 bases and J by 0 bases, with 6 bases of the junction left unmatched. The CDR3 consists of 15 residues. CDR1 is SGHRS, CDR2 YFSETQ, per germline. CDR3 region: CASSAGDRANYGYTF. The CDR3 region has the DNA TGCGCCAGCAGCGCAGGGGACAGAGCTAACTATGGCTACACCTTC.

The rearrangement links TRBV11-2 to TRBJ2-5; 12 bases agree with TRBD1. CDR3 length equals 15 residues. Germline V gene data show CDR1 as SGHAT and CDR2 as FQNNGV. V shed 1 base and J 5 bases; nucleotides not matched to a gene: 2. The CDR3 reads CASSLVGQGAETQYF. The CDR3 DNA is TGTGCCAGCAGCTTAGTGGGACAGGGGGCGGAGACCCAGTACTTC. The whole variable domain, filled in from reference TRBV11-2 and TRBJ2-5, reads EAGVAQSPRYKIIEKRQSVAFWCNPISGHATLYWYQQILGQGPKLLIQFQNNGVVDDSQLPKDRFSAERLKGVDSTLKIQPAKLEDSAVYLCASSLVGQGAETQYFGPGTRLLVL.

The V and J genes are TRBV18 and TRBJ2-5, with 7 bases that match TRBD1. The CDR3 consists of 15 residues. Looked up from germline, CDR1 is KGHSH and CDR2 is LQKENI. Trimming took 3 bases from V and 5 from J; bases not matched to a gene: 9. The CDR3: CASSPESGRGETQYF. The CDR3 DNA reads TGTGCCAGCTCACCTGAATCAGGCAGGGGGGAGACCCAGTACTTC.

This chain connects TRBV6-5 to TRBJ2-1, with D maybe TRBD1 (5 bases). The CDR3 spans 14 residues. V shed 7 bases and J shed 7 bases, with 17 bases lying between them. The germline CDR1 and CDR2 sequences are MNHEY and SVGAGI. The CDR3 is CASKRGRYSNEQFF. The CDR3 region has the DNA TGTGCCAGCAAAAGGGGCCGGTATAGTAATGAGCAGTTCTTC.

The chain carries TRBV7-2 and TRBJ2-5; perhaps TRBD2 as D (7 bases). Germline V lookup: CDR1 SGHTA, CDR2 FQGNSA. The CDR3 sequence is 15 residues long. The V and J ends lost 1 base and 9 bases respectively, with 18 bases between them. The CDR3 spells CASSLEVRRGGSQYF. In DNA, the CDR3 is TGTGCCAGCAGCTTAGAAGTTAGGAGGGGGGGGTCCCAGTACTTC.

The CDR3 DNA sequence: TGCGCCAGCAGCTTGGCCGGCTCAGGGTTGAGAGAGACCCAGTACTTC. Protein sequence: CASSLAGSGLRETQYF. The J gene is TRBJ2-5, the V gene TRBV5-1, with D possibly matching TRBD1 (5 bases). CDR3 length equals 16 residues. The V and J ends lost 0 bases and 4 bases respectively, with 16 bases between them. CDR1 is SGHRS and CDR2 is YFSETQ in the germline V gene.

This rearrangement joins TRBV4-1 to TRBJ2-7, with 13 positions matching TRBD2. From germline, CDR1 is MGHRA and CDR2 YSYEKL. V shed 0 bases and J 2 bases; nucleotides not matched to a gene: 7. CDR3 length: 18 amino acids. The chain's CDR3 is CASSQDRGLAGVTYEQYF. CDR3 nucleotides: TGCGCCAGCAGCCAAGATCGAGGACTAGCGGGGGTTACCTACGAGCAGTACTTC.

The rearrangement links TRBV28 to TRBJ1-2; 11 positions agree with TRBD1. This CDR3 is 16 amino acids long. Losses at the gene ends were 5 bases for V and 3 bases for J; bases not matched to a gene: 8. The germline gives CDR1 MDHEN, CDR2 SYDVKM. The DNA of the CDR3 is TGTGCCAGCAGTACGCCCGGACAGGGGGCCTACTATGGCTACACCTTC. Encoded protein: CASSTPGQGAYYGYTF.

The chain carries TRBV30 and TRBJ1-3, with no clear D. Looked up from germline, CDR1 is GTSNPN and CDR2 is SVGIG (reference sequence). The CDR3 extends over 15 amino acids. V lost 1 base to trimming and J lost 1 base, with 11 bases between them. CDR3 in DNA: TGTGCCTGGAGTGCCGGGGTGCTATCTGGAAACACCATATATTTT. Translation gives CAWSAGVLSGNTIYF.

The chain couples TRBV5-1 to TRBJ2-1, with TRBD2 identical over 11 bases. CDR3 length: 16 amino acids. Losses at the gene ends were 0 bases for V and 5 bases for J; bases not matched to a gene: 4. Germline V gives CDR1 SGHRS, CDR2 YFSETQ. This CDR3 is CASSLVVAGGHNEQFF. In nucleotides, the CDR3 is TGCGCCAGCAGCTTGGTGGTAGCGGGGGGGCACAATGAGCAGTTCTTC.

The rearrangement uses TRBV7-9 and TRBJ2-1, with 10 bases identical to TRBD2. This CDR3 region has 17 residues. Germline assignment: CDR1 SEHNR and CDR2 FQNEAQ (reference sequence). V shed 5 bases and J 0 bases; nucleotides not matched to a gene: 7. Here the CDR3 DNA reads TGTGCCAGCAGCGTATTAGCGGGGGGATACTCCTACAATGAGCAGTTCTTC. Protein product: CASSVLAGGYSYNEQFF.

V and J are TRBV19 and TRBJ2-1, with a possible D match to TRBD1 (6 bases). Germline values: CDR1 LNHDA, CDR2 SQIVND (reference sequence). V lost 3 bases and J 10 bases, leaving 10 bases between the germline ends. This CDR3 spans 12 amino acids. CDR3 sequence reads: CASSILRGEQFF. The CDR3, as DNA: TGTGCCAGTAGTATCCTCAGGGGCGAGCAGTTCTTC.

The CDR3 sequence: CASIPKDRGSSSTEAFF. The CDR3 DNA is TGTGCCAGCATCCCAAAGGACAGGGGCTCATCGAGCACTGAAGCTTTCTTT. The chain links TRBV21-1 to TRBJ1-1; the table names TRBD1, a call not compared with the DNA. TRBV21-1 is listed as a pseudogene. The CDR3 is 17 residues long.

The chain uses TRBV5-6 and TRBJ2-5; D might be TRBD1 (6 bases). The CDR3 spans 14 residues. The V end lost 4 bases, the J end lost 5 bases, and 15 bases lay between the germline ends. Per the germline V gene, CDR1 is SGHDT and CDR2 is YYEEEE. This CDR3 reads CASSPTGTSETQYF. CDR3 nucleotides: TGTGCCAGCAGCCCTACCGGGACATCGGAGACCCAGTACTTC.

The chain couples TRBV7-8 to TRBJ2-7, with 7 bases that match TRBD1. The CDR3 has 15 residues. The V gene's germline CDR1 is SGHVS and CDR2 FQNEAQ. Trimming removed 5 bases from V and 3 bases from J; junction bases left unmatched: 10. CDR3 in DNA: TGTGCCAGCAGCCACAGACAGGGAGATATCTACGAGCAGTACTTC. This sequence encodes CASSHRQGDIYEQYF.

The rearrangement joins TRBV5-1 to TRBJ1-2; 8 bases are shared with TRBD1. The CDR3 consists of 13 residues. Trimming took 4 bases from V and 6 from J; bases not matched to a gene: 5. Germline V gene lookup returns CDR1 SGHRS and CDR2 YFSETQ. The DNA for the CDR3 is TGCGCCAGCAGCACCGGACAGGGACATGGCTACACCTTC. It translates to CASSTGQGHGYTF.

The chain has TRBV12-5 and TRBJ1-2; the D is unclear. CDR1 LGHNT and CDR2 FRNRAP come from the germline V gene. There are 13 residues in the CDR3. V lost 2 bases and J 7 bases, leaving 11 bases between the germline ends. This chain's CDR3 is CASGLISGGGYTF. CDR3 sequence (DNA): TGTGCTAGTGGTTTGATCTCCGGCGGTGGCTACACCTTC.

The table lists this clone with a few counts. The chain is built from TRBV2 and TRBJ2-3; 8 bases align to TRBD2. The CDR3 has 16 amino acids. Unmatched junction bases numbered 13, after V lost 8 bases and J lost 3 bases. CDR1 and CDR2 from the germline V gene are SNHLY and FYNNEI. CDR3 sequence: CASLIPRTSPTDTQYF. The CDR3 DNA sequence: TGTGCCAGCCTCATTCCGCGGACTAGCCCTACAGATACGCAGTATTTT.

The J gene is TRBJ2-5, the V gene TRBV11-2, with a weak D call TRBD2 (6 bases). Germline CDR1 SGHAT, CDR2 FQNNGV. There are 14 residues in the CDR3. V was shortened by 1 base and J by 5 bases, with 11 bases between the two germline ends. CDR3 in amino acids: CASSLGSGRETQYF. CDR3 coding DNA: TGTGCCAGCAGCTTAGGGTCAGGGAGGGAGACCCAGTACTTC.

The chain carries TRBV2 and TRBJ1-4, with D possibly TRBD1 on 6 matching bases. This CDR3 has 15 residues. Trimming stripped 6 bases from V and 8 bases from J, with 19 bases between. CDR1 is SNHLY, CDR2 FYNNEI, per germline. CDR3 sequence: CASSAPTGGIEKLFF. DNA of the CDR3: TGTGCCAGCAGCGCACCGACAGGAGGTATAGAAAAACTGTTTTTT. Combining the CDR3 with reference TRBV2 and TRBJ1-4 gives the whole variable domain EPEVTQTPSHQVTQMGQEVILRCVPISNHLYFYWYRQILGQKVEFLVSFYNNEISEKSEIFDDQFSVERPDGSNFTLKIRSTKLEDSAMYFCASSAPTGGIEKLFFGSGTQLSVL.

The CDR3 sequence is CASSGRDRETQYF. The CDR3 DNA follows: TGTGCCAGCAGTGGCCGGGATAGAGAGACCCAGTACTTC. The V gene is TRBV25-1, the J gene TRBJ2-5; a possible D gene is TRBD2 (5 bases). Germline V lookup: CDR1 MGHDK, CDR2 SYGVNS. Trimming shortened V by 4 bases and J by 4 bases, and 10 bases separated the two germline ends. CDR3 length equals 13 residues.